Listed below are T cell receptor beta chains from one sample, sequenced in a study of blood T cell repertoires in COVID-19. Produced via immunoSEQ multiplex PCR; TCRdb's table is partial and in-frame only. Among 55,000 to 70,000 clones listed, roughly 81% were seen once. Input material: peripheral blood. The receptors here all came from a man at least 80 years old with acute or convalescent COVID-19. CDR3s include the opening cysteine and the closing phenylalanine or tryptophan. The order of the fields is clone size, J gene, V gene, D gene, CDR3 protein, CDR3 DNA. D genes are given only for firm matches. Size is omitted from some rows. Given values are once, few, many or a class for expanded clones.

clone size: NA; J gene: TRBJ2-5; V gene: TRBV11-2; D gene: TRBD2; CDR3 protein: CASSLGLAGPSTQYF; CDR3 DNA: TGTGCCAGCAGCTTGGGACTAGCGGGACCTTCGACCCAGTACTTC
clone size: few; J gene: TRBJ2-2; V gene: TRBV4-3; D gene: TRBD2; CDR3 protein: CASSPSGGPNTGELFF; CDR3 DNA: TGCGCCAGCAGCCCTAGCGGGGGGCCGAACACCGGGGAGCTGTTTTTT
clone size: NA; J gene: TRBJ1-6; V gene: TRBV7-9; D gene: TRBD1; CDR3 protein: CASSPVTGDNSPLHF; CDR3 DNA: TGTGCCAGCAGCCCCGTAACAGGGGATAATTCACCCCTCCACTTT
clone size: NA; J gene: TRBJ1-6; V gene: TRBV11-2; D gene: TRBD1; CDR3 protein: CASSLAPPGQGASPLHF; CDR3 DNA: TGTGCCAGCAGCTTAGCCCCACCGGGACAGGGGGCTTCACCCCTCCACTTT
clone size: NA; J gene: TRBJ2-1; V gene: TRBV12-3/TRBV12-4; D gene: NA; CDR3 protein: CASSFSRYNEQFF; CDR3 DNA: TGTGCCAGCAGTTTCTCCCGGTACAATGAGCAGTTCTTC
clone size: few; J gene: TRBJ1-4; V gene: TRBV28; D gene: NA; CDR3 protein: CASSSTLGEKLFF; CDR3 DNA: TGTGCCAGCAGTTCCACTCTTGGTGAAAAACTGTTTTTT
clone size: NA; J gene: TRBJ2-7; V gene: TRBV7-2; D gene: TRBD1; CDR3 protein: CASSKPGQGTYEQYF; CDR3 DNA: TGTGCCAGCAGCAAACCGGGACAGGGGACCTACGAGCAGTACTTC
clone size: once; J gene: TRBJ1-3; V gene: TRBV9; D gene: NA; CDR3 protein: CASSASGISGNTIYF; CDR3 DNA: TGTGCCAGCAGCGCCAGCGGCATCTCTGGAAACACCATATATTTT
clone size: once; J gene: TRBJ2-1; V gene: TRBV5-4; D gene: NA; CDR3 protein: CASSTGSSSYNEQFF; CDR3 DNA: TGTGCCAGCTCCACCGGGTCGAGCTCCTACAATGAGCAGTTCTTC
clone size: once; J gene: TRBJ2-5; V gene: TRBV7-3; D gene: NA; CDR3 protein: CASSSGLQETQYF; CDR3 DNA: TGTGCCAGCAGCTCTGGACTACAGGAGACCCAGTACTTC
clone size: NA; J gene: TRBJ2-1; V gene: TRBV3-1/TRBV3-2; D gene: NA; CDR3 protein: CASSQERNNEQFF; CDR3 DNA: TGTGCCAGCAGCCAAGAGCGGAACAATGAGCAGTTCTTC
clone size: NA; J gene: TRBJ2-3; V gene: TRBV4-1; D gene: NA; CDR3 protein: CASSRSRMEGRADTQYF; CDR3 DNA: TGCGCCAGCAGCCGGTCCCGAATGGAGGGAAGGGCAGATACGCAGTATTTT
clone size: NA; J gene: TRBJ2-2; V gene: TRBV11-3; D gene: NA; CDR3 protein: CASSFGGNTGELFF; CDR3 DNA: TGTGCCAGCAGCTTTGGAGGGAACACCGGGGAGCTGTTTTTT
clone size: NA; J gene: TRBJ2-2; V gene: TRBV7-2; D gene: NA; CDR3 protein: CASSFYTNTGELFF; CDR3 DNA: TGTGCCAGCAGCTTTTACACGAACACCGGGGAGCTGTTTTTT
clone size: NA; J gene: TRBJ2-3; V gene: TRBV18; D gene: NA; CDR3 protein: CASSPPVLTDTQYF; CDR3 DNA: TGTGCCAGCTCACCGCCGGTACTCACAGATACGCAGTATTTT
clone size: NA; J gene: TRBJ2-2; V gene: TRBV5-1; D gene: NA; CDR3 protein: CASSPLSGAGELFF; CDR3 DNA: TGCGCCAGCAGCCCCTTGTCTGGAGCAGGGGAGCTGTTTTTT
clone size: NA; J gene: TRBJ2-4; V gene: TRBV3-1/TRBV3-2; D gene: NA; CDR3 protein: CASSQGGDKNIQYF; CDR3 DNA: TGTGCCAGCAGCCAAGGGGGAGACAAAAACATTCAGTACTTC
clone size: NA; J gene: TRBJ2-2; V gene: TRBV4-3; D gene: NA; CDR3 protein: CASSQGLRGGTGELFF; CDR3 DNA: TGCGCCAGCAGCCAAGGGTTGAGGGGGGGAACCGGGGAGCTGTTTTTT
clone size: few; J gene: TRBJ2-7; V gene: TRBV5-6; D gene: TRBD1; CDR3 protein: CASSSTGGFSYEQYF; CDR3 DNA: TGTGCCAGCAGCTCGACAGGGGGTTTTTCCTACGAGCAGTACTTC
clone size: NA; J gene: TRBJ1-2; V gene: TRBV2; D gene: NA; CDR3 protein: CASSGQNYGYTF; CDR3 DNA: TGTGCCAGCAGTGGACAGAACTATGGCTACACCTTC
clone size: NA; J gene: TRBJ2-7; V gene: TRBV5-5; D gene: TRBD2; CDR3 protein: CASRGGLGATYEQYF; CDR3 DNA: TGTGCCAGCAGAGGGGGACTAGGCGCTACCTACGAGCAGTACTTC
clone size: NA; J gene: TRBJ2-2; V gene: TRBV7-6; D gene: NA; CDR3 protein: CASSLVGELNTGELFF; CDR3 DNA: TGTGCCAGCAGCTTAGTAGGAGAACTAAACACCGGGGAGCTGTTTTTT
clone size: NA; J gene: TRBJ1-5; V gene: TRBV6-5; D gene: NA; CDR3 protein: CASSPAGGGQPQHF; CDR3 DNA: TGTGCCAGCAGTCCTGCGGGGGGCGGTCAGCCCCAGCATTTT
clone size: NA; J gene: TRBJ2-3; V gene: TRBV5-1; D gene: NA; CDR3 protein: CATARRNGDTQYF; CDR3 DNA: TGCGCCACCGCGAGGAGGAACGGGGATACGCAGTATTTT
clone size: NA; J gene: TRBJ2-2; V gene: TRBV4-3; D gene: NA; CDR3 protein: CASSQTIREGPTGELFF; CDR3 DNA: TGCGCCAGCAGCCAAACTATCAGAGAGGGTCCCACCGGGGAGCTGTTTTTT
clone size: once; J gene: TRBJ2-1; V gene: TRBV6-2/TRBV6-3; D gene: NA; CDR3 protein: CASSTTAPGPTYNEQFF; CDR3 DNA: TGTGCCAGCAGCACGACGGCCCCAGGTCCCACCTACAATGAGCAGTTCTTC
clone size: NA; J gene: TRBJ1-6; V gene: TRBV2; D gene: NA; CDR3 protein: CASSEAAGPGSPLHF; CDR3 DNA: TGTGCCAGCAGTGAGGCGGCAGGACCGGGATCACCCCTCCACTTT
clone size: NA; J gene: TRBJ2-1; V gene: TRBV27; D gene: TRBD2; CDR3 protein: CASRRTSGGPYEQFF; CDR3 DNA: TGTGCCAGCAGACGCACTAGCGGGGGGCCCTATGAGCAGTTCTTC
clone size: NA; J gene: TRBJ1-5; V gene: TRBV6-5; D gene: NA; CDR3 protein: CASSPGAGEDQPQHF; CDR3 DNA: TGTGCCAGCAGCCCCGGCGCAGGGGAAGATCAGCCCCAGCATTTT
clone size: NA; J gene: TRBJ2-3; V gene: TRBV11-1; D gene: NA; CDR3 protein: CASSITPGLGTDTQYF; CDR3 DNA: TGTGCCAGCAGCATAACCCCGGGACTGGGCACAGATACGCAGTATTTT
clone size: NA; J gene: TRBJ2-7; V gene: TRBV2; D gene: NA; CDR3 protein: CASIGRDRPDEQYF; CDR3 DNA: TGTGCCAGCATCGGAAGAGACAGGCCGGACGAGCAGTACTTC
clone size: NA; J gene: TRBJ1-1; V gene: TRBV4-3; D gene: NA; CDR3 protein: CASSQQTGVWGTEAFF; CDR3 DNA: TGCGCCAGCAGCCAGCAAACAGGTGTTTGGGGCACTGAAGCTTTCTTT
clone size: NA; J gene: TRBJ1-4; V gene: TRBV14; D gene: NA; CDR3 protein: CASSQASTGYGNEKLFF; CDR3 DNA: TGTGCCAGCAGCCAAGCTTCTACAGGGTATGGTAATGAAAAACTGTTTTTT
clone size: NA; J gene: TRBJ2-7; V gene: TRBV10-3; D gene: TRBD2; CDR3 protein: CAISGSSGDVYEQYF; CDR3 DNA: TGTGCCATCAGTGGATCTAGCGGCGATGTCTACGAGCAGTACTTC
clone size: NA; J gene: TRBJ1-1; V gene: TRBV7-9; D gene: NA; CDR3 protein: CAGKTGPEAFF; CDR3 DNA: TGTGCCGGCAAAACAGGACCTGAAGCTTTCTTT
clone size: NA; J gene: TRBJ1-2; V gene: TRBV3-1/TRBV3-2; D gene: TRBD1; CDR3 protein: CASSQSGQGNYGYTF; CDR3 DNA: TGTGCCAGCAGCCAGTCCGGACAGGGTAACTATGGCTACACCTTC